This TCR beta chain was retrieved from a study of CD8+ T cells in alopecia areata. The authors extracted RNA and reverse transcribed it into cDNA as the sequencing template. Clones were sequenced by immunoSEQ multiplex PCR, and TCRdb holds only the in-frame ones, with some missing. This table has 180,000 or so clones, approximately 51% appearing once. The sample's treatment: oral pan-JAK inhibitor, 5-10 mg twice daily. Those with alopecia areata gave lesional scalp punch biopsies and peripheral blood. V shed 5 bases and J shed 3 bases, with 12 bases lying between them. CDR3 length: 13 residues. Germline CDR1 reads SGHNT; CDR2 reads YYREEE (reference sequence).

The rearrangement joins TRBV5-4 to TRBJ2-7; possible D gene TRBD1, 5 bases. The specimen was CD8+ T cells sorted from blood, collected at roughly week 53, from a patient treated with tofacitinib. The TCR originated in a human donor with alopecia areata. The CDR3 is CASSRTGVYEQYF. The CDR3 DNA reads as TGTGCCAGCAGTCGAACAGGAGTCTACGAGCAGTACTTC.